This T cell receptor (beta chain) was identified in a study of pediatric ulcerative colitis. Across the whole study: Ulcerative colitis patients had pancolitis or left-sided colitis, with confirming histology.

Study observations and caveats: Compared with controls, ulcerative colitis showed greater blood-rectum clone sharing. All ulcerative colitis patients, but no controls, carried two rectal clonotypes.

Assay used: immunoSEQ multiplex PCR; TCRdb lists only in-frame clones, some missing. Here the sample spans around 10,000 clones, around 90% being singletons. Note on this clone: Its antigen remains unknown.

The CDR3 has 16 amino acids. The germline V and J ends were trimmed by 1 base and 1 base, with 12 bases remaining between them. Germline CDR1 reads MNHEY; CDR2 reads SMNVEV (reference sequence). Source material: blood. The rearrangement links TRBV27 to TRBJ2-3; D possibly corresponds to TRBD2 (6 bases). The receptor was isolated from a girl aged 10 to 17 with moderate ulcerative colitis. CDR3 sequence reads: CASSLLGGKGTDTQYF. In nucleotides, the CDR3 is TGTGCCAGCAGTTTATTGGGGGGTAAGGGCACAGATACGCAGTATTTT.